This TCR beta chain was identified in a study of STAT3 mutations in large granular lymphocyte leukemia. Study summary: Canonical activating STAT3 mutations were detected in roughly half of the longitudinally sequenced T-LGLL patients.

V was pared by 5 bases and J by 8 bases, with 9 bases of the junction left unmatched. The CDR3 totals 15 residues. Germline CDR1 and CDR2: MGHRA and YSYEKL. TCRbeta libraries averaged around 42,000 productive templates per sample. Sequencing was performed with immunoSEQ multiplex PCR; in TCRdb, only in-frame clones are kept and a portion is missing. The sample has over 3,500 clones; 62% are singletons. Whole-study findings and limits: At least one immunodominant TCR beta clonotype appeared in every T-cell large granular lymphocyte leukemia patient. Variable sampling intervals and differing treatment regimens complicated linking therapy response to TCR clonal burden changes. In several patients, dominant TCR clone burden exceeded STAT3 mutant burden, suggesting STAT3 mutation arose secondarily.

This clone occurred a few times. Antigen: not known. V usage is TRBV4-1 and J usage is TRBJ1-2, with 12 bases identical to TRBD1. The clonotype was recovered from a human donor with T large granular lymphocyte leukemia. Some clones in this sample may be carry-over from other donors' samples. The sample taken for sequencing was PBMCs. CDR3 DNA: TGCGCCAGCAGCTATCCGGGACAGGGGGCAAAAGGCTACACCTTC. This translates into CASSYPGQGAKGYTF.